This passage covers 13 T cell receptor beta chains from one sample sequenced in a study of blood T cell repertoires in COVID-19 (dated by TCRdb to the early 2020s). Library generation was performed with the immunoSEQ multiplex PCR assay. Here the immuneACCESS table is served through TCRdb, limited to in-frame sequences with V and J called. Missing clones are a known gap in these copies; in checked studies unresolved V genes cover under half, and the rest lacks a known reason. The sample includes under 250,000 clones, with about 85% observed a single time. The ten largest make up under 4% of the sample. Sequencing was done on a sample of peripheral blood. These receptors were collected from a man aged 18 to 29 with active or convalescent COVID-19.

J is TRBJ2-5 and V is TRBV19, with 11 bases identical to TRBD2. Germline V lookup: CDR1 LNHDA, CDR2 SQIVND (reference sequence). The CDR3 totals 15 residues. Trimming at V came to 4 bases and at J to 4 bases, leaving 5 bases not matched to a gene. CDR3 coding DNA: TGTGCCAGTAGTACCCTAGCGGGGGGTGGAGAGACCCAGTACTTC. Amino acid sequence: CASSTLAGGGETQYF.

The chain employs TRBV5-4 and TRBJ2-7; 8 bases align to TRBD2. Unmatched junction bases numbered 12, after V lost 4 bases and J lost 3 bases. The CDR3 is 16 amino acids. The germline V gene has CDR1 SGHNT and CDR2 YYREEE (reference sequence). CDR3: CASSAPGSSGDYEQYF. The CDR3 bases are TGTGCCAGCAGCGCCCCGGGGAGTAGCGGGGACTACGAGCAGTACTTC.

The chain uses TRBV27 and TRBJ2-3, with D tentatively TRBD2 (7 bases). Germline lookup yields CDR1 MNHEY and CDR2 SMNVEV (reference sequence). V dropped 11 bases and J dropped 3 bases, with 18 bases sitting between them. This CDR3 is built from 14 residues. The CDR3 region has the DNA TGTGCCTACAGGGAGGGTGAAATGACAGATACGCAGTATTTT. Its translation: CAYREGEMTDTQYF.

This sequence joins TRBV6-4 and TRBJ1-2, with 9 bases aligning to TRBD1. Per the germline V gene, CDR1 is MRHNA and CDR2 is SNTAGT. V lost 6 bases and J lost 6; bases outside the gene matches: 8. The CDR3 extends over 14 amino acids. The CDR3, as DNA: TGTGCCAGCAGGGCATCCGGGACAGGGAATGGCTACACCTTC. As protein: CASRASGTGNGYTF.

This CDR3 reads CASSFPYYGYTF. For the CDR3, the DNA is TGCGCCAGCAGTTTCCCTTATTATGGCTACACCTTC. The gene calls are TRBV23-1 and TRBJ1-2, with D unresolved. TRBV23-1 is noted as an ORF with a role that remains uncertain. This CDR3 is 12 amino acids long. Trimming pared 5 bases from V and 5 bases from J, leaving 9 bases between.

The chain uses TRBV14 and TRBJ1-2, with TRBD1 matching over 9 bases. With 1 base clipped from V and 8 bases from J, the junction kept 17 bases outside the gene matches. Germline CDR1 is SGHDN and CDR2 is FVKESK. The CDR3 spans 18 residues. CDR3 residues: CASSQVGPKMNRGHGYTF. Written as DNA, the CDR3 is TGTGCCAGCAGCCAAGTCGGGCCCAAGATGAACAGGGGGCACGGCTACACCTTC.

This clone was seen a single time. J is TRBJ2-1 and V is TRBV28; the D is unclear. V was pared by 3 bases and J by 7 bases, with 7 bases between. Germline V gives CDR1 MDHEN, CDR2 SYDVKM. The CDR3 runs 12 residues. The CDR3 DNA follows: TGTGCCAGCAGTTTCTTGAGGAATGAGCAGTTCTTC. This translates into CASSFLRNEQFF.

The CDR3 spells CASSLGLSGRAPEQFF. The CDR3 DNA reads TGCGCCAGCAGCTTGGGGCTTAGCGGGAGGGCCCCTGAGCAGTTCTTC. The chain is built from TRBV5-1 and TRBJ2-1; 11 bases map to TRBD2. The CDR3 covers 16 residues. Germline values: CDR1 SGHRS, CDR2 YFSETQ. V trimming: 0 bases; J trimming: 9 bases; junction bases outside the gene matches: 8.

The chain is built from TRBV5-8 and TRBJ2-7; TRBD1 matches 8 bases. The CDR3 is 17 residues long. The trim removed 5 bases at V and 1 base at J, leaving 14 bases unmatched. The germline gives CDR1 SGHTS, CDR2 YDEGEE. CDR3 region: CASRRISGGALSYEQYF. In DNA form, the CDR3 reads TGTGCCAGCAGACGAATCTCAGGGGGCGCCTTGTCCTACGAGCAGTACTTC.

The CDR3 DNA reads TGTGCCAGCAGTTTGGCATCTTCAGCCAAAAACATTCAGTACTTC. Translated, it gives CASSLASSAKNIQYF. This sequence joins TRBV27 and TRBJ2-4; D not certain. V was clipped by 3 bases and J by 0 bases, with 9 bases between them. Germline V gives CDR1 MNHEY, CDR2 SMNVEV (reference sequence). The CDR3 runs to 15 residues.

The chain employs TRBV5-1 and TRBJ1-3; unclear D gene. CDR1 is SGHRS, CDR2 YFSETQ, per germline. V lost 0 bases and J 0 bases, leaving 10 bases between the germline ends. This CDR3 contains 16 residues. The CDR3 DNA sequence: TGCGCCAGCAGCTTGGGTGTGGTCGGCTCTGGAAACACCATATATTTT. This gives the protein CASSLGVVGSGNTIYF. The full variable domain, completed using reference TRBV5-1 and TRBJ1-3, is KAGVTQTPRYLIKTRGQQVTLSCSPISGHRSVSWYQQTPGQGLQFLFEYFSETQRNKGNFPGRFSGRQFSNSRSEMNVSTLELGDSALYLCASSLGVVGSGNTIYFGEGSWLTVV.

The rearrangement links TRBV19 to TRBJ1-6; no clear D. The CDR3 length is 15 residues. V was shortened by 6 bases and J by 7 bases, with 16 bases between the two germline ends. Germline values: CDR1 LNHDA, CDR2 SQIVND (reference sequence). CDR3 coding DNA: TGTGCCAGTAGCCCCTCGGGAGGAGGGAATTCACCCCTCCACTTT. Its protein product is CASSPSGGGNSPLHF.

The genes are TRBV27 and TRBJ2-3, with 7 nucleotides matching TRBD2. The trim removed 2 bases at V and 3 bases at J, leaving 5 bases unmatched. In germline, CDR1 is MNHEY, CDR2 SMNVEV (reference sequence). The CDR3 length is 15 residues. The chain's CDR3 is CASSLSGIGTDTQYF. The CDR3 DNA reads TGTGCCAGCAGTTTAAGCGGGATCGGGACAGATACGCAGTATTTT.